This entry lists 22 T cell receptor beta chains sequenced from one sample in a study of OX40 agonist ivuxolimab in advanced cancers. Profiled with immunoSEQ multiplex PCR; TCRdb holds only in-frame clones, not every one. This sample yields roughly 60,000 clones, of which 85% to 90% are seen a single time; approximately 4% belongs to the top ten. Source: CD4+ or CD8+ T cells sorted from blood, taken in a trial of the OX40 agonist ivuxolimab. The receptors were gathered from an adult with an advanced solid tumor such as melanoma, head and neck, liver or kidney cancer.

This sequence joins TRBV5-1 and TRBJ2-5, with D perhaps assigned TRBD1 or TRBD2 (6 bases each). V was shortened by 0 bases and J by 5 bases, with 8 bases between the two germline ends. The germline gives CDR1 SGHRS, CDR2 YFSETQ. CDR3 size: 13 residues. The CDR3 is CASSLEGGETQYF. CDR3 DNA: TGCGCCAGCAGCTTGGAAGGGGGGGAGACCCAGTACTTC.

J is TRBJ1-6 and V is TRBV2; no clear D gene. There are 12 residues in the CDR3. Germline loops: CDR1 SNHLY, CDR2 FYNNEI. Deletions cut 7 bases from V and 7 bases from J, with 8 bases between. The CDR3 DNA sequence: TGTGCCAGCAACCTTGAAAATTCACCCCTCCACTTT. This gives the protein CASNLENSPLHF.

This rearrangement joins TRBV7-2 to TRBJ1-4; D ambiguous. V gave up 3 bases and J gave up 4 bases, with 6 bases separating them. The CDR3 consists of 13 residues. Germline-derived CDR1 and CDR2 are SGHTA and FQGNSA. Written as DNA, the CDR3 is TGTGCCAGCAGCTTCAGCCTTAATGAAAAACTGTTTTTT. Residues: CASSFSLNEKLFF.

The J gene is TRBJ1-5, the V gene TRBV6-1; no reliable D call. The germline gives CDR1 MNHNS, CDR2 SASEGT. Trimming took off 0 bases at V and 4 bases at J, with 10 bases between the two ends. CDR3 length: 15 amino acids. The CDR3 DNA sequence: TGTGCCAGCAGTGAAGCTAGGGCCCGAAATCAGCCCCAGCATTTT. It yields the protein CASSEARARNQPQHF.

The V gene is TRBV5-8, the J gene TRBJ1-5; the match to TRBD1 covers 7 bases. CDR1 SGHTS and CDR2 YDEGEE come from the germline V gene. V was clipped by 1 base and J by 2 bases; unmatched bases: 12. The CDR3 extends over 18 amino acids. CDR3 DNA: TGTGCCAGCAGCTTGTTTGGACAGGCGAAAAAGGGCAATCAGCCCCAGCATTTT. This gives the protein CASSLFGQAKKGNQPQHF. Using reference TRBV5-8 and TRBJ1-5 for the parts outside the CDR3, the full variable domain is EAGVTQSPTHLIKTRGQQATLRCSPISGHTSVYWYQQALGLGLQFLLWYDEGEERNRGNFPPRFSGRQFPNYSSELNVNALELEDSALYLCASSLFGQAKKGNQPQHFGDGTRLSIL.

The chain couples TRBV9 to TRBJ2-7; D uncertain. Looked up from germline, CDR1 is SGDLS and CDR2 is YYNGEE. The CDR3 spans 14 residues. Trimming removed 2 bases from V and 2 bases from J, with 11 bases in between. CDR3 DNA: TGTGCCAGCAGCGTCCAGTCTGTCCCCTACGAGCAGTACTTC. This codes for CASSVQSVPYEQYF.

This sequence joins TRBV2 and TRBJ1-4, with 7 bases aligning to TRBD1. Losses at the gene ends were 7 bases for V and 6 bases for J; bases not matched to a gene: 8. This CDR3 is 14 amino acids long. Looked up from germline, CDR1 is SNHLY and CDR2 is FYNNEI. In DNA form, the CDR3 reads TGTGCCAGCAACCTAAGACAGGGTTATGAAAAACTGTTTTTT. Protein product: CASNLRQGYEKLFF.

This sequence joins TRBV5-1 and TRBJ1-2; D unresolved. The length of the CDR3 is 13 residues. V was clipped by 4 bases and J by 3 bases, with 10 bases between them. Germline V gives CDR1 SGHRS, CDR2 YFSETQ. CDR3 region: CASSDVRDYGYTF. The CDR3 DNA reads TGCGCCAGCAGCGATGTGAGAGACTATGGCTACACCTTC.

The V and J genes are TRBV6-1 and TRBJ1-5, with 8 bases identical to TRBD1. The germline V gene encodes CDR1 MNHNS and CDR2 SASEGT. V was pared by 4 bases and J by 4 bases, with 6 bases of the junction left unmatched. The CDR3 covers 15 residues. Written as DNA, the CDR3 is TGTGCCAGCAGTGGGCGACAGGGGCAAAATCAGCCCCAGCATTTT. Translating it yields CASSGRQGQNQPQHF.

This clone was seen once. The chain employs TRBV5-5 and TRBJ2-2; D unclear. Trimming removed 0 bases at V and 1 base at J, with 7 bases between. The CDR3 is made up of 15 amino acids. Per germline, CDR1 SGHKS and CDR2 YYEKEE (reference sequence). The CDR3 DNA reads TGTGCCAGCAGCTTGGCGCAGATGAACACCGGGGAGCTGTTTTTT. Translated: CASSLAQMNTGELFF.

The V call is TRBV7-2, the J call TRBJ2-2; 7 bases match TRBD1. Per the germline V gene, CDR1 is SGHTA and CDR2 is FQGNSA. CDR3 length: 14 residues. Trimming removed 5 bases from V and 4 bases from J; junction bases left unmatched: 4. The CDR3 coding sequence is TGTGCCAGCAGCCGCAGACAGGGCACCGGGGAGCTGTTTTTT. Translated, it gives CASSRRQGTGELFF. Together with reference TRBV7-2 and TRBJ2-2, the CDR3 gives the full variable domain: GAGVSQSPSNKVTEKGKDVELRCDPISGHTALYWYRQSLGQGLEFLIYFQGNSAPDKSGLPSDRFSAERTGGSVSTLTIQRTQQEDSAVYLCASSRRQGTGELFFGEGSRLTVL.

This clone was seen a few times. The CDR3 loop reads CASSSHPLAGLFTDTQYF. The CDR3, as DNA: TGTGCCAGCAGTTCCCACCCCCTAGCGGGCCTTTTCACAGATACGCAGTATTTT. The chain joins TRBV11-2 to TRBJ2-3; 8 positions agree with TRBD2. After removal of 6 bases from V and 2 bases from J, the junction contained 16 bases not matched to a gene. In germline, CDR1 is SGHAT, CDR2 FQNNGV. This CDR3 has 18 residues.

J is TRBJ2-2 and V is TRBV27; D might be TRBD1 (6 bases). This CDR3 comprises 17 residues. Trimming pared 7 bases from V and 3 bases from J, leaving 21 bases between. Germline V gene data show CDR1 as MNHEY and CDR2 as SMNVEV (reference sequence). Written as DNA, the CDR3 is TGTGCCAGCAAAAAGGTCCCCCTCGGACAGTACACCGGGGAGCTGTTTTTT. It codes for CASKKVPLGQYTGELFF.

The V call is TRBV29-1, the J call TRBJ2-5; D remains unclear. The CDR3 loop spans 11 amino acids. CDR1 SQVTM and CDR2 ANQGSEA come from the germline V gene. Trimming removed 0 bases at V and 5 bases at J, with 4 bases between. The CDR3 DNA reads TGCAGCGTTGAAGAGGGCGAGACCCAGTACTTC. It specifies CSVEEGETQYF.

This chain connects TRBV6-6 to TRBJ2-7; D may correspond to TRBD1 or TRBD2 (5 bases each). The CDR3 runs to 14 residues. Germline V gene lookup returns CDR1 MNHNY and CDR2 SVGAGI (reference sequence). V lost 7 bases to trimming and J lost 0 bases, with 13 bases between them. The CDR3, as DNA: TGTGCCAGCACCGGGACGGGTTACTCCTACGAGCAGTACTTC. It yields the protein CASTGTGYSYEQYF.

This clone was seen just once. Within the sample, other DNA sequences also encode this same CDR3. This chain connects TRBV7-3 to TRBJ2-3; possible D gene TRBD2, 5 bases. Germline CDR1 reads SGHTA; CDR2 reads FQGTGA. The CDR3 is 14 residues long. Between the trimmed V and J ends, which lost 2 bases and 0 bases, there was a span of 6 bases. The CDR3 DNA is TGTGCCAGCAGCTTATCGGGGAGCACAGATACGCAGTATTTT. Translated: CASSLSGSTDTQYF. Variable domain in full (rest from reference TRBV7-3 and TRBJ2-3): GAGVSQTPSNKVTEKGKYVELRCDPISGHTALYWYRQSLGQGPEFLIYFQGTGAADDSGLPNDRFFAVRPEGSVSTLKIQRTERGDSAVYLCASSLSGSTDTQYFGPGTRLTVL.

The chain joins TRBV6-6 to TRBJ2-7, with a tentative D call TRBD1 (6 bases). Germline values: CDR1 MNHNY, CDR2 SVGAGI (reference sequence). With 2 bases removed from V and 7 bases from J, the gap between germline ends came to 15 bases. The CDR3 loop spans 14 amino acids. DNA of the CDR3: TGTGCCAGCAGTTACCGACAGGACATTGAGGAGCAGTACTTC. This translates into CASSYRQDIEEQYF.

The rearrangement joins TRBV25-1 to TRBJ1-1; D gene ambiguous. The CDR3 consists of 15 residues. Germline V gives CDR1 MGHDK, CDR2 SYGVNS. Trimming took off 4 bases at V and 1 base at J, with 13 bases between the two ends. The CDR3 sequence is CASSARRGRNTEAFF. The CDR3 DNA reads TGTGCCAGCAGTGCGAGAAGAGGGAGGAACACTGAAGCTTTCTTT.

This chain uses TRBV5-1 with TRBJ2-5, with D possibly called TRBD1 or TRBD2 (5 bases each). Germline V gives CDR1 SGHRS, CDR2 YFSETQ. V was cut by 3 bases and J by 4 bases, with 10 bases left in between. The CDR3 totals 13 residues. The CDR3 reads CASSYEGLETQYF. The CDR3 DNA follows: TGCGCCAGCAGCTATGAGGGGTTAGAGACCCAGTACTTC. The whole variable domain, remainder taken from reference TRBV5-1 and TRBJ2-5, is KAGVTQTPRYLIKTRGQQVTLSCSPISGHRSVSWYQQTPGQGLQFLFEYFSETQRNKGNFPGRFSGRQFSNSRSEMNVSTLELGDSALYLCASSYEGLETQYFGPGTRLLVL.

This clone appeared a single time. V is TRBV29-1 and J is TRBJ1-6; TRBD1 matches 7 bases. Germline assignment: CDR1 SQVTM and CDR2 ANQGSEA. The trim removed 4 bases at V and 7 bases at J, leaving 1 base unmatched. The CDR3 is 12 residues long. The CDR3 DNA reads as TGCAGCGTTGGGGGACAGAATTCACCCCTCCACTTT. This codes for CSVGGQNSPLHF.

The chain is built from TRBV6-6 and TRBJ1-2; TRBD1 matches at 9 bases. Germline values: CDR1 MNHNY, CDR2 SVGAGI (reference sequence). The CDR3 runs to 14 residues. V was clipped by 6 bases and J by 3 bases; unmatched bases: 5. As DNA, the CDR3 is TGTGCCAGCAGGGGTACAGGGGGCCACTATGGCTACACCTTC. This codes for CASRGTGGHYGYTF.

As concerns this clone: The junction differs from germline at one of its ends, possibly a read error. V gene TRBV20-1 combines with J gene TRBJ1-2; unclear D gene. The CDR3 totals 10 residues. CDR1 and CDR2 (germline): DFQATT, SNEGSKA (reference sequence). CDR3 in DNA: TGCAGTGCTGGAGAGATCGGCTACACCTTC. Its protein product is CSAGEIGYTF.